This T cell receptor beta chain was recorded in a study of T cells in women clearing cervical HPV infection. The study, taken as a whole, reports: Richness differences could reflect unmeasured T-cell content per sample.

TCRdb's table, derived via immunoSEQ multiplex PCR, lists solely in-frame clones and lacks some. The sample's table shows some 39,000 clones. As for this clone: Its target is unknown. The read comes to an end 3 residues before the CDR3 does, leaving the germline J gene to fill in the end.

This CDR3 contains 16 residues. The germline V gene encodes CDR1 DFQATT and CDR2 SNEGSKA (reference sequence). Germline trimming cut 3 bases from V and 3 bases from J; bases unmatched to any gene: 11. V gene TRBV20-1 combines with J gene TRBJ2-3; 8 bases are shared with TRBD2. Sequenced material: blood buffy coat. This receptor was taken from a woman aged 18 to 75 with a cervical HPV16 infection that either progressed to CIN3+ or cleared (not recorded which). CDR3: CSASPAELAVTDTQYF. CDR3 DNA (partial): TGCAGTGCTAGCCCCGCGGAACTAGCGGTGACAGATACG.